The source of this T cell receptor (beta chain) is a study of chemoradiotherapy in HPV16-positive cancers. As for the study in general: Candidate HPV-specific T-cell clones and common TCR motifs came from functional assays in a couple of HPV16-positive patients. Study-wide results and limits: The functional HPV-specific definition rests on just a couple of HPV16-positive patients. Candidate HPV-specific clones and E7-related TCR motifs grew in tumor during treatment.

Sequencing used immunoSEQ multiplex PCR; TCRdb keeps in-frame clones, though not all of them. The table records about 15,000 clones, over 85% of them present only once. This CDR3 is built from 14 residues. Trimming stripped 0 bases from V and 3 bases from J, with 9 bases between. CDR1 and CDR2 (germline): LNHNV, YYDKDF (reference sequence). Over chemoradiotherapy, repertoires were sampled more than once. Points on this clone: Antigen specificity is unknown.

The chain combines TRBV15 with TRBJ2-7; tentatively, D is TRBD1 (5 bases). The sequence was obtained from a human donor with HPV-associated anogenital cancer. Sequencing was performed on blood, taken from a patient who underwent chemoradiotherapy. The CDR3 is CATSRDSQVYEQYF. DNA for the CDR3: TGTGCCACCAGCAGAGATTCACAGGTCTACGAGCAGTACTTC.